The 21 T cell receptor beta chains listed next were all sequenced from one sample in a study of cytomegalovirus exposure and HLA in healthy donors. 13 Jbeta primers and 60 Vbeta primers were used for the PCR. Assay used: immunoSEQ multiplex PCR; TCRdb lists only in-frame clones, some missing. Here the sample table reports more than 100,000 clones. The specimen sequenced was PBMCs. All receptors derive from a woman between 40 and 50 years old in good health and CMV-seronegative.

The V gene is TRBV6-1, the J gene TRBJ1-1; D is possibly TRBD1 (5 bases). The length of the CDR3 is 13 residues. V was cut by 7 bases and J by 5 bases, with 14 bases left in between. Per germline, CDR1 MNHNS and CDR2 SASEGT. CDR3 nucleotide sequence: TGTGCCAGCAAAACTCAGGGTAGGACTGAAGCTTTCTTT. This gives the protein CASKTQGRTEAFF.

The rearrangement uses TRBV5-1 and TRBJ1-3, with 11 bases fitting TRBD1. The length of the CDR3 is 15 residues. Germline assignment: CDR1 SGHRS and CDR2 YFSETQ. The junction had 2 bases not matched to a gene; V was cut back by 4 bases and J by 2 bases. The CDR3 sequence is CASSADRGPGNTIYF. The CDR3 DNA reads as TGCGCCAGCAGCGCGGACAGGGGGCCTGGAAACACCATATATTTT. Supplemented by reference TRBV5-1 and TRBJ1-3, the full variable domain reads KAGVTQTPRYLIKTRGQQVTLSCSPISGHRSVSWYQQTPGQGLQFLFEYFSETQRNKGNFPGRFSGRQFSNSRSEMNVSTLELGDSALYLCASSADRGPGNTIYFGEGSWLTVV.

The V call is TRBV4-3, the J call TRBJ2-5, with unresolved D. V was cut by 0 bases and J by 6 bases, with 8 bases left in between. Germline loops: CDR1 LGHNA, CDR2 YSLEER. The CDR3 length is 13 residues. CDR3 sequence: CASSQDNAQTQYF. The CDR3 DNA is TGCGCCAGCAGCCAAGATAACGCGCAGACCCAGTACTTC.

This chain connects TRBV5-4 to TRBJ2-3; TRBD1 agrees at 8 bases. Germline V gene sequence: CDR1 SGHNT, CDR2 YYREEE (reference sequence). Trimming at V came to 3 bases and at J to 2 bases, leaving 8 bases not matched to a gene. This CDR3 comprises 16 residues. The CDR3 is CASSSSTGAITDTQYF. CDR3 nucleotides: TGTGCCAGCAGCTCGTCGACAGGGGCGATCACAGATACGCAGTATTTT. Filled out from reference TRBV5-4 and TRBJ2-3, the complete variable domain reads ETGVTQSPTHLIKTRGQQVTLRCSSQSGHNTVSWYQQALGQGPQFIFQYYREEENGRGNFPPRFSGLQFPNYSSELNVNALELDDSALYLCASSSSTGAITDTQYFGPGTRLTVL.

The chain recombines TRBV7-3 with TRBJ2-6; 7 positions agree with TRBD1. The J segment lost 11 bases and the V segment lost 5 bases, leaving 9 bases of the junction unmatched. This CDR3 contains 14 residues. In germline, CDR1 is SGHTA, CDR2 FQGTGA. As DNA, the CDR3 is TGTGCCAGCAGCCGGGACAGCAGCACACACGTCCTGACTTTC. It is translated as CASSRDSSTHVLTF.

CDR3 residues: CASSRARGYEQYF. The CDR3 DNA is TGTGCCAGCTCAAGGGCCAGGGGCTACGAGCAGTACTTC. This chain joins TRBV6-5 and TRBJ2-7, with D possibly matching TRBD1 (6 bases). The germline V and J ends were trimmed by 8 bases and 3 bases, with 14 bases remaining between them. Germline V gene lookup returns CDR1 MNHEY and CDR2 SVGAGI. This CDR3 has 13 residues.

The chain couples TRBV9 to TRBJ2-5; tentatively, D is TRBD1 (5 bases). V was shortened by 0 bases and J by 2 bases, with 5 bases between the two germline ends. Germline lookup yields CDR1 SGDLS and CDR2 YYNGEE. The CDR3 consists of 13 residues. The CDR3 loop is CASSVEGQETQYF. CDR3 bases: TGTGCCAGCAGCGTAGAGGGGCAAGAGACCCAGTACTTC.

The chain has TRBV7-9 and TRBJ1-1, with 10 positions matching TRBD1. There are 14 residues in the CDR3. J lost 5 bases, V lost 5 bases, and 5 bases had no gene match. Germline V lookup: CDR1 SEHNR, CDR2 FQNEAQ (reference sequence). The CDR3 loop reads CASSAGQGETEAFF. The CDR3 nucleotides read TGTGCCAGCAGCGCCGGACAGGGGGAAACTGAAGCTTTCTTT.

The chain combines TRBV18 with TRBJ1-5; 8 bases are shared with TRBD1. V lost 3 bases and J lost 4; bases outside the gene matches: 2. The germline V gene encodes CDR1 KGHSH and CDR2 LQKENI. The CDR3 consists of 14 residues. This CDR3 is CASSPQGANQPQHF. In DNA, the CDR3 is TGTGCCAGCTCACCGCAGGGGGCAAATCAGCCCCAGCATTTT.

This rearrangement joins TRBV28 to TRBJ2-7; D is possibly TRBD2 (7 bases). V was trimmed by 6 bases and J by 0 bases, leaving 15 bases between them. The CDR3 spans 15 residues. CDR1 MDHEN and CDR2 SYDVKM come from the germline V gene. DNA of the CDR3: TGTGCCAGCAGACCCAAGGGGGGGTTCTCCTACGAGCAGTACGTC. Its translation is CASRPKGGFSYEQYV.

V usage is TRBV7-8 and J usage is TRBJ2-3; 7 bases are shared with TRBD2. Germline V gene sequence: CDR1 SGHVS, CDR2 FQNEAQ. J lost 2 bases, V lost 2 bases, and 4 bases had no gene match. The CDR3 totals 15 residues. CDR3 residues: CASSLTGLTTDTQYF. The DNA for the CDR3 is TGTGCCAGCAGCTTAACGGGACTAACCACAGATACGCAGTATTTT.

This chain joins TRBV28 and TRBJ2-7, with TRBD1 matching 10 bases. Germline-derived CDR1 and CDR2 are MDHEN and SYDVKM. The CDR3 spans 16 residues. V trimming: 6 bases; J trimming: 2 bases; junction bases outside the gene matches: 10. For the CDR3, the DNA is TGTGCCAGCAGCCCACCGGGACAGGGGTTTGCCTACGAGCAGTACTTC. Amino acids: CASSPPGQGFAYEQYF.

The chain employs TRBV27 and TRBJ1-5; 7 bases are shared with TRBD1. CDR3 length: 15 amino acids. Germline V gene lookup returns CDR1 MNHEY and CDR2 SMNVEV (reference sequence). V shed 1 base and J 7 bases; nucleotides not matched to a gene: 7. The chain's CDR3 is CASSLLRGLEQPQHF. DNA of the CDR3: TGTGCCAGCAGTTTATTAAGGGGGCTGGAGCAGCCCCAGCATTTT.

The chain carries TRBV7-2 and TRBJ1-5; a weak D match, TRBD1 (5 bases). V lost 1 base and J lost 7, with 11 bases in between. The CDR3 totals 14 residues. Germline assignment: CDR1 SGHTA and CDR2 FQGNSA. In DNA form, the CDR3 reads TGTGCCAGCAGCTTAGTGGTCGGGGGACAGCCCCAGCATTTT. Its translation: CASSLVVGGQPQHF.

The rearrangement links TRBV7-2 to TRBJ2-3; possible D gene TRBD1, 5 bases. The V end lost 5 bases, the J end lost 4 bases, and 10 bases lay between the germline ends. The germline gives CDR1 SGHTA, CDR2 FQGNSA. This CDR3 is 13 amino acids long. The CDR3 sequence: CASSRGQADTQYF. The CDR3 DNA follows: TGTGCCAGCAGCCGAGGACAAGCAGATACGCAGTATTTT.

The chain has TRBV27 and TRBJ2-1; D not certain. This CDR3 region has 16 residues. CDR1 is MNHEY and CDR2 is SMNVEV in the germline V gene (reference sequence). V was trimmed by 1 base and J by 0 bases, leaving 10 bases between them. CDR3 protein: CASSLFSATSYNEQFF. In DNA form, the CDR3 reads TGTGCCAGCAGTTTATTCAGCGCTACCTCCTACAATGAGCAGTTCTTC.

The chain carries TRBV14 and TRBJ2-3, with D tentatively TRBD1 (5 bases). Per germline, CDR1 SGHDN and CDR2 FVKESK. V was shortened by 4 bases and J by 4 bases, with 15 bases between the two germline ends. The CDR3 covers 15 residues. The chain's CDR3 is CASSLQGGSPDTQYF. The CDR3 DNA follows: TGTGCCAGCAGCCTGCAGGGTGGAAGCCCAGATACGCAGTATTTT. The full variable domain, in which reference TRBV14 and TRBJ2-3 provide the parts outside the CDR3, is EAGVTQFPSHSVIEKGQTVTLRCDPISGHDNLYWYRRVMGKEIKFLLHFVKESKQDESGMPNNRFLAERTGGTYSTLKVQPAELEDSGVYFCASSLQGGSPDTQYFGPGTRLTVL.

Written as DNA, the CDR3 is TGTGCCAGTCTCCGACAGGGGGGCAATGGCTACACCTTC. Encoded protein: CASLRQGGNGYTF. The chain carries TRBV6-5 and TRBJ1-2; TRBD1 matches 9 bases. Germline CDR1 MNHEY, CDR2 SVGAGI. CDR3 size: 13 residues. Trimming at V came to 9 bases and at J to 6 bases, leaving 8 bases not matched to a gene.

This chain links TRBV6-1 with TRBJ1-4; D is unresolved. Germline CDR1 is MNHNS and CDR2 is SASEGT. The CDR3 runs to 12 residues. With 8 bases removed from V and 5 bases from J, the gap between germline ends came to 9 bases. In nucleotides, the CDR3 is TGTGCCAGCCGGACTGGAAATGAAAAACTGTTTTTT. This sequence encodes CASRTGNEKLFF.

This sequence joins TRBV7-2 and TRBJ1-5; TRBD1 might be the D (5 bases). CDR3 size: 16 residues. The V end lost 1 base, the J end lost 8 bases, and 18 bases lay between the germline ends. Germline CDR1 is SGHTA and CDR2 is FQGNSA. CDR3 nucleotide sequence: TGTGCCAGCAGCTTAGGGGTCGCGTTGGGAGGGGAGCCCCAGCATTTT. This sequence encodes CASSLGVALGGEPQHF.

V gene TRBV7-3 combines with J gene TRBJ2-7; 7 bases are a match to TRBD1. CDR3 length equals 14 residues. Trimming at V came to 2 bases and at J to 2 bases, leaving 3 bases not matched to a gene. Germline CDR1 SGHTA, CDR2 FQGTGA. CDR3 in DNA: TGTGCCAGCAGCTTAGGGCAGGGGGCCTACGAGCAGTACTTC. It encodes CASSLGQGAYEQYF.